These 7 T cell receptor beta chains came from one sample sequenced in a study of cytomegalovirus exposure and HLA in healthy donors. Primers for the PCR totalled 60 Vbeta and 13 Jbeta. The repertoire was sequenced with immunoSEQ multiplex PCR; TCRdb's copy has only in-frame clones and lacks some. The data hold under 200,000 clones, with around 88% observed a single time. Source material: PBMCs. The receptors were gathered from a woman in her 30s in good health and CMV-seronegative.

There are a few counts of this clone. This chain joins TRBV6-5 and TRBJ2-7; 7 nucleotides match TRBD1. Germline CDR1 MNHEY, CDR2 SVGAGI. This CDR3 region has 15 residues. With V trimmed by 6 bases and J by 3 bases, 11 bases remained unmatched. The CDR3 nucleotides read TGTGCCAGCAGCCGTTCCCCGGGACAGAACTACGAGCAGTACTTC. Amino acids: CASSRSPGQNYEQYF.

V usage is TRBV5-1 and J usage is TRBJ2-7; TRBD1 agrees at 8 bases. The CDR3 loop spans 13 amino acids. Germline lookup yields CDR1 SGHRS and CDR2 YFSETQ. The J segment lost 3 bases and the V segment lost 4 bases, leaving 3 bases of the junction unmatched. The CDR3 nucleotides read TGCGCCAGCAGCGAGGACAGGGACTACGAGCAGTACTTC. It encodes CASSEDRDYEQYF. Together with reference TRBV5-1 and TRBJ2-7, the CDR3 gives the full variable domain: KAGVTQTPRYLIKTRGQQVTLSCSPISGHRSVSWYQQTPGQGLQFLFEYFSETQRNKGNFPGRFSGRQFSNSRSEMNVSTLELGDSALYLCASSEDRDYEQYFGPGTRLTVT.

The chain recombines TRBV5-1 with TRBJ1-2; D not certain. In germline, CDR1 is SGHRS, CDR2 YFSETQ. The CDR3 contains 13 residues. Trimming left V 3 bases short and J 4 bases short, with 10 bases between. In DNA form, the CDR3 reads TGCGCCAGCAGCTCAGGACTCCTCTATGGCTACACCTTC. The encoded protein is CASSSGLLYGYTF.

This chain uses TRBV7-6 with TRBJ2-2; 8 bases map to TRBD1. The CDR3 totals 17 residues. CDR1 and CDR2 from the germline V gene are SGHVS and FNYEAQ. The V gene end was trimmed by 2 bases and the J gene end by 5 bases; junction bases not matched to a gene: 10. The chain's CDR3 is CASSLFPQGAGTGELFF. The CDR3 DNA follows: TGTGCCAGCAGCTTATTTCCCCAGGGGGCAGGAACCGGGGAGCTGTTTTTT.

In DNA form, the CDR3 reads TGTGCCAGCAGCTTAACCCAGGAAGAGACTGAAGCTTTCTTT. Protein product: CASSLTQEETEAFF. The V gene is TRBV7-9, the J gene TRBJ1-1; D not resolved. The CDR3 extends over 14 amino acids. Trimming took off 2 bases at V and 5 bases at J, with 12 bases between the two ends. CDR1 and CDR2 from the germline V gene are SEHNR and FQNEAQ (reference sequence).

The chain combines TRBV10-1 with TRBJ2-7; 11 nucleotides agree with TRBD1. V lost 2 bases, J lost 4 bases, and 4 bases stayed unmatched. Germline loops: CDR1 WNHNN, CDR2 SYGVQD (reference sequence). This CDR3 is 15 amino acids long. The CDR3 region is CASSEGQGAGYEQYF. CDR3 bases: TGCGCCAGCAGTGAGGGACAGGGGGCGGGGTACGAGCAGTACTTC.

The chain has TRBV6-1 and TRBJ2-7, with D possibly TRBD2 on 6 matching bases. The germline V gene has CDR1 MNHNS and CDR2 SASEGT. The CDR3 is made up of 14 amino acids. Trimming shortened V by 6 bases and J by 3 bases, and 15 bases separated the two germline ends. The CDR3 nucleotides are TGTGCCAGCAGGAGCCCCCAGGGAGGCTACGAGCAGTACTTC. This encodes CASRSPQGGYEQYF.